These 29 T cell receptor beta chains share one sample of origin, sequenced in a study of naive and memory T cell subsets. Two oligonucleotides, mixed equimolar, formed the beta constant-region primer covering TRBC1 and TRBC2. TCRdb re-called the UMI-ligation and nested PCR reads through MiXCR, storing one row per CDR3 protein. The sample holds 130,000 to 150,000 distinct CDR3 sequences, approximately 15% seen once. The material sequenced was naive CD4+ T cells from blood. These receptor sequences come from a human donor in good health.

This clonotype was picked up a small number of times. In DNA, the CDR3 is TGTGCCAGCAGCCTCCCGGGACTGCAAGCTTTCTTT. Translating it yields CASSLPGLQAFF. V gene TRBV6-5 combines with J gene TRBJ1-1; D may be TRBD1 (5 bases). The ends were cut back, 6 bases at V and 9 bases at J, with 14 bases in the middle. The CDR3 has 12 amino acids. CDR1 is MNHEY, CDR2 SVGAGI, per germline.

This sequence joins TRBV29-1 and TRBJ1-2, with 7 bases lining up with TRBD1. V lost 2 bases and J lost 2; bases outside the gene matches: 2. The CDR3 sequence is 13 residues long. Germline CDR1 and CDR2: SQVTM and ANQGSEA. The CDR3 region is CSVERGRNYGYTF. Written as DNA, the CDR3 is TGCAGCGTTGAAAGGGGGCGGAACTATGGCTACACCTTC.

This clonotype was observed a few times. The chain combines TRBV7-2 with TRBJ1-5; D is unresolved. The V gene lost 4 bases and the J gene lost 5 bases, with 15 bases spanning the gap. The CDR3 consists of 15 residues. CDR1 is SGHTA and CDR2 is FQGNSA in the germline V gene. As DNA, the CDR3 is TGTGCCAGCAGCTCCGGAGAGATCGAGCATCAGCCCCAGCATTTT. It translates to CASSSGEIEHQPQHF.

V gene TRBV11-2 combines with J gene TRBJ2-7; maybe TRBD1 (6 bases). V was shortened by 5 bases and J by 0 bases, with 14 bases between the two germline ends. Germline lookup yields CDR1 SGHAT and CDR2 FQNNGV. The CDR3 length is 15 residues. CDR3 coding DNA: TGTGCCAGCAGCCTTGGGGACATTCGCTCCTACGAGCAGTACTTC. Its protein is CASSLGDIRSYEQYF.

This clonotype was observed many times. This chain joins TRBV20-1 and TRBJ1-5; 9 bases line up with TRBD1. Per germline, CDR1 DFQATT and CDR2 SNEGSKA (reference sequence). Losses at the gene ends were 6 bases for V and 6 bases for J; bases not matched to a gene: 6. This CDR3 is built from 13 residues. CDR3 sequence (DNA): TGCAGTGCCTCCACAGGGGGCATTCAGCCCCAGCATTTT. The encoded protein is CSASTGGIQPQHF.

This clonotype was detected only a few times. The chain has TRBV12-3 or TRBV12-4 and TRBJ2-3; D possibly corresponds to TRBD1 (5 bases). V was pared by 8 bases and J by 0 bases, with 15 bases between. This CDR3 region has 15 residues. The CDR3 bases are TGTGCCAGCCGACTCCGACAGCATAGCACAGATACGCAGTATTTT. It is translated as CASRLRQHSTDTQYF.

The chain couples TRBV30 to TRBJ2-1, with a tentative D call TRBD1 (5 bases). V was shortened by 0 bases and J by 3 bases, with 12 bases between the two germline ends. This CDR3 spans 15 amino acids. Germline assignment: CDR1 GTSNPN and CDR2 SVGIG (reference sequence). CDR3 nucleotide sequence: TGTGCCTGGAGTGTAAGGACAAGTTACTACAATGAGCAGTTCTTC. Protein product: CAWSVRTSYYNEQFF.

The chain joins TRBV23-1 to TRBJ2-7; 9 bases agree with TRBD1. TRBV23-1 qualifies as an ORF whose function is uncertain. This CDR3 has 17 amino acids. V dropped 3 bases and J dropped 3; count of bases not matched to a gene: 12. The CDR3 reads CASSQKQGAHPLYEQYF. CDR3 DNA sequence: TGCGCCAGCAGTCAGAAACAGGGGGCGCACCCCCTCTACGAGCAGTACTTC.

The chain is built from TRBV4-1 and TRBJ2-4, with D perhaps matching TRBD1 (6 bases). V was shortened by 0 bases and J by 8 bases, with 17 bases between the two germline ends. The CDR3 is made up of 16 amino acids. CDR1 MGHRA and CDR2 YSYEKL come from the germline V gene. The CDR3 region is CASSQDSTQGMDIQYF. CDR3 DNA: TGCGCCAGCAGCCAAGATTCGACACAGGGTATGGACATTCAGTACTTC.

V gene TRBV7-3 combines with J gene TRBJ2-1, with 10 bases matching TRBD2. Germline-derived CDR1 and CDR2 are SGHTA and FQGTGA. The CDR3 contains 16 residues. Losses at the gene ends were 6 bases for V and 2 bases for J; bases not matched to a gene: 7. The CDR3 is CASRLPGLATYNEQFF. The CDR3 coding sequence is TGTGCCAGCAGGCTGCCGGGACTAGCGACCTACAATGAGCAGTTCTTC. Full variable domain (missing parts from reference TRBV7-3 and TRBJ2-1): GAGVSQTPSNKVTEKGKYVELRCDPISGHTALYWYRQSLGQGPEFLIYFQGTGAADDSGLPNDRFFAVRPEGSVSTLKIQRTERGDSAVYLCASRLPGLATYNEQFFGPGTRLTVL.

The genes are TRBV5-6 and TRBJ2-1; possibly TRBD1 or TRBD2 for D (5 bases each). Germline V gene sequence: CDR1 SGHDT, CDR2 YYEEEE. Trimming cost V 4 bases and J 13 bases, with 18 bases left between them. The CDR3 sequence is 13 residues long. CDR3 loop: CASSPQGGQFQFF. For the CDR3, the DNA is TGTGCCAGCAGCCCGCAGGGCGGGCAATTCCAGTTCTTC.

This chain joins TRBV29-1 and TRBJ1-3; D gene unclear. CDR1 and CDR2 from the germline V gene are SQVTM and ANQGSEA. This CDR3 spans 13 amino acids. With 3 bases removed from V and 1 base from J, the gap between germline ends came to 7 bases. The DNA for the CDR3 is TGCAGCGTTGAGGCGGGATCTGGAAACACCATATATTTT. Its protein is CSVEAGSGNTIYF. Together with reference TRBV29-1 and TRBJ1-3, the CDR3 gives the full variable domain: SAVISQKPSRDICQRGTSLTIQCQVDSQVTMMFWYRQQPGQSLTLIATANQGSEATYESGFVIDKFPISRPNLTFSTLTVSNMSPEDSSIYLCSVEAGSGNTIYFGEGSWLTVV.

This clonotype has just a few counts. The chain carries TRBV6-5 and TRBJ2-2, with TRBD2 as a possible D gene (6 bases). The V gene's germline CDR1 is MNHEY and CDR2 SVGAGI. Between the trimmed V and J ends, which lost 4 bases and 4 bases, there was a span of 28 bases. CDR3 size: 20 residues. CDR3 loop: CASSLARDGRAGAFTGELFF. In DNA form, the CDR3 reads TGTGCCAGCAGTTTAGCCCGGGACGGGAGAGCCGGAGCCTTCACCGGGGAGCTGTTTTTT.

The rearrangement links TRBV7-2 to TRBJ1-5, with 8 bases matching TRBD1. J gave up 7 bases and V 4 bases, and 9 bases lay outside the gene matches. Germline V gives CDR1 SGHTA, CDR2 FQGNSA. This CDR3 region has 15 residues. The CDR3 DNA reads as TGTGCCAGCAGCTCCCCCGGGACAGGTAACCAGCCCCAGCATTTT. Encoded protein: CASSSPGTGNQPQHF.

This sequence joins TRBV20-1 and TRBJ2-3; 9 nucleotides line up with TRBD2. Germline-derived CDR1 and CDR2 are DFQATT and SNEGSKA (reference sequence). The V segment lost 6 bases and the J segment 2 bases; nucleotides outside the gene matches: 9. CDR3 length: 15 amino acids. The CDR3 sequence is CSAGGREGVTDTQYF. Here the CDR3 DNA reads TGCAGTGCCGGGGGGCGGGAGGGAGTCACAGATACGCAGTATTTT.

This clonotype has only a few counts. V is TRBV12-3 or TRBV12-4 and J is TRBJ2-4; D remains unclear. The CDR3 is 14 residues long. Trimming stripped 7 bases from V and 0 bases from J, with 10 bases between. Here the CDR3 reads CASNEALAKNIQYF. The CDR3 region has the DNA TGTGCCAGCAACGAGGCCCTAGCCAAAAACATTCAGTACTTC.

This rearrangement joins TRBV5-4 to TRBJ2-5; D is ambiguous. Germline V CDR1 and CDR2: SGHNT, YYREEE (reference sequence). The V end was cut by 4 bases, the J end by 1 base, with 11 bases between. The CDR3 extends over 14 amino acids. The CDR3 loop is CASSTEWGQETQYF. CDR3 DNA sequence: TGTGCCAGCAGCACTGAGTGGGGCCAAGAGACCCAGTACTTC. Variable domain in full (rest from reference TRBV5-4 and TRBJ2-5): ETGVTQSPTHLIKTRGQQVTLRCSSQSGHNTVSWYQQALGQGPQFIFQYYREEENGRGNFPPRFSGLQFPNYSSELNVNALELDDSALYLCASSTEWGQETQYFGPGTRLLVL.

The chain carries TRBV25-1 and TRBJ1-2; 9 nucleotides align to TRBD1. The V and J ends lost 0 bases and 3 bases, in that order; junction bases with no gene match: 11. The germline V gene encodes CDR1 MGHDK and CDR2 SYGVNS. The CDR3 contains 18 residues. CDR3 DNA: TGTGCCAGCAGTGAATATATACAGGGGGCGCCGGCGGACTATGGCTACACCTTC. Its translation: CASSEYIQGAPADYGYTF.

DNA for the CDR3: TGTGCCAGCAGTTTAGGACACGGTTCCTACGAGCAGTACTTC. Its protein product is CASSLGHGSYEQYF. The chain combines TRBV28 with TRBJ2-7; tentatively, D is TRBD1 (5 bases). Germline V lookup: CDR1 MDHEN, CDR2 SYDVKM. V was trimmed by 2 bases and J by 1 base, leaving 9 bases between them. CDR3 size: 14 residues. Based on the CDR3 plus reference TRBV28 and TRBJ2-7, the full variable domain is DVKVTQSSRYLVKRTGEKVFLECVQDMDHENMFWYRQDPGLGLRLIYFSYDVKMKEKGDIPEGYSVSREKKERFSLILESASTNQTSMYLCASSLGHGSYEQYFGPGTRLTVT.

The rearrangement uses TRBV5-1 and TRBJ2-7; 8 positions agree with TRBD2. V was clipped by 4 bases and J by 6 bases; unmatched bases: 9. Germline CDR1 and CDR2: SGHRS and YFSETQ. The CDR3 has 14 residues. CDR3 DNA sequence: TGCGCCAGCAGCGAGGGACTAGGAGTCGGCGAGCAGTACTTC. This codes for CASSEGLGVGEQYF.

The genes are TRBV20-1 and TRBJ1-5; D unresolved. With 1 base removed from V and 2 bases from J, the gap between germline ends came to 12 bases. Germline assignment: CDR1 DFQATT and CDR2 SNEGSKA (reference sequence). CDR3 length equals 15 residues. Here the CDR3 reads CSARGQAIRNQPQHF. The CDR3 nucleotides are TGCAGTGCTAGAGGCCAGGCGATTCGCAATCAGCCCCAGCATTTT.

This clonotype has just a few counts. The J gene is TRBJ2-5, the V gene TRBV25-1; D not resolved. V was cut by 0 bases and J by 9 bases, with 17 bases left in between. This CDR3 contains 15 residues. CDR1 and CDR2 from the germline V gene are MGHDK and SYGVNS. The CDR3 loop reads CASSEYETTIGAQYF. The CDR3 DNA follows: TGTGCCAGCAGTGAATACGAAACTACGATTGGGGCCCAGTACTTC.

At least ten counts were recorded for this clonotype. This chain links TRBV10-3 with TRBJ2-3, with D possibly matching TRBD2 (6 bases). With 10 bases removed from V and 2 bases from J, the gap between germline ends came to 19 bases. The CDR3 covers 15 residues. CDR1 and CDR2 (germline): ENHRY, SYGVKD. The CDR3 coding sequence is TGTGCCAACGCCCTGGGGGGTTCACTCACAGATACGCAGTATTTT. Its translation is CANALGGSLTDTQYF.

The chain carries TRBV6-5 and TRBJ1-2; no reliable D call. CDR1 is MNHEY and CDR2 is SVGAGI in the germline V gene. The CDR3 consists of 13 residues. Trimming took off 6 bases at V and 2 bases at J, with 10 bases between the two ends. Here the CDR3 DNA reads TGTGCCAGCAGGCCGACACCGAACTATGGCTACACCTTC. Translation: CASRPTPNYGYTF.

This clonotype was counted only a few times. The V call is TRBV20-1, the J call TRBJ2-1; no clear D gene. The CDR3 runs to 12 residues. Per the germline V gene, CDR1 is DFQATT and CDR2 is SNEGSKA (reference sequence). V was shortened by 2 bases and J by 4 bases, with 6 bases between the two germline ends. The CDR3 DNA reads TGCAGTGCTAGACCAGAGTACAATGAGCAGTTCTTC. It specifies CSARPEYNEQFF.

CDR3 loop: CASSQAREGNQPQHF. The DNA for the CDR3 is TGTGCCAGCAGCCAAGCTCGGGAGGGCAATCAGCCCCAGCATTTT. The chain couples TRBV4-2 to TRBJ1-5; the D is unclear. V was trimmed by 1 base and J by 2 bases, leaving 9 bases between them. This CDR3 spans 15 amino acids. Germline V gives CDR1 LGHNA, CDR2 YNFKEQ.

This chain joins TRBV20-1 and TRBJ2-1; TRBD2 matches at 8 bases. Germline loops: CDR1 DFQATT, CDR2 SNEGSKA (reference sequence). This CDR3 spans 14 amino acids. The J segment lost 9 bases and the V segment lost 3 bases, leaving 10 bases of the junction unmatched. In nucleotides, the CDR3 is TGCAGTGCTAGCGGGAGGGGGGTTAGAGGTGAGCAGTTCTTC. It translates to CSASGRGVRGEQFF.

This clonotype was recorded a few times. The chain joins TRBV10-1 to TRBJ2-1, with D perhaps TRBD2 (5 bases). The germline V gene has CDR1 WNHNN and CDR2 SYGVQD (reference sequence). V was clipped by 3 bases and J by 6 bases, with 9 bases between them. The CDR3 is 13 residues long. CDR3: CASSDGVTNEQFF. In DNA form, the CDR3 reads TGCGCCAGCAGTGACGGGGTGACCAATGAGCAGTTCTTC.

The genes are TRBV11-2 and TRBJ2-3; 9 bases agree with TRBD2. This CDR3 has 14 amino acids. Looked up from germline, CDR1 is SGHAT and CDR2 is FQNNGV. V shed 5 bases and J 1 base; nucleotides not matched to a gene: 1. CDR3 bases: TGTGCCAGCAGCAAGCGGGAGGGCACAGATACGCAGTATTTT. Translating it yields CASSKREGTDTQYF.